The present entry profiles one T cell receptor beta chain with its context. V lost 8 bases, J lost 0 bases, and 8 bases lay in between. This CDR3 has 13 residues. Per the germline V gene, CDR1 is MNHEY and CDR2 is SVGAGI. The entry originates in a study of blood T cell repertoires in COVID-19. About the research overall: Specimens from acute and convalescent COVID-19 originated in the United States, Italy and Spain. In each case, the material was cDNA or gDNA derived from T cells, B-cell-depleted T cells, or PBMCs.

The data were produced by immunoSEQ multiplex PCR, yet TCRdb's version contains in-frame clones alone and is incomplete. The sample includes about 210,000 clones, 65% to 85% of them seen just once. J is TRBJ1-5 and V is TRBV6-5; TRBD1 might be the D (6 bases). The sequencing input was peripheral blood. The TCR was taken from a human donor in a cohort sampled during active COVID-19. The CDR3 DNA is TGTGCCAGCGTACAGGGTAGCAATCAGCCCCAGCATTTT. Residues: CASVQGSNQPQHF.